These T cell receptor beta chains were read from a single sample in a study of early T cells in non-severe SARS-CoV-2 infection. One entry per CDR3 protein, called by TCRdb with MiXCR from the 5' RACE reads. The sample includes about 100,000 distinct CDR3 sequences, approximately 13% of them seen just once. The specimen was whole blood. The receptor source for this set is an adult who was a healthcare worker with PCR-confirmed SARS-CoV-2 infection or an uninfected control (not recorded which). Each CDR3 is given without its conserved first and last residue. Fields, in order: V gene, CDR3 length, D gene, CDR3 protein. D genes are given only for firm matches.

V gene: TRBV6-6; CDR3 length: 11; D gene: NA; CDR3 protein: ASSYGGLYEQY
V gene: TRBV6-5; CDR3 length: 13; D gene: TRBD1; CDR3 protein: ASSYRTGRNEKLF
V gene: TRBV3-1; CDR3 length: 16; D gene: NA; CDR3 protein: ASSQDRGRTRKNSPLH
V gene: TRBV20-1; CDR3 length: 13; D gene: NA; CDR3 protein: SAGGSAHSGNTIY
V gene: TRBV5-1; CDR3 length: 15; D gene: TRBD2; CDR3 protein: ASSSFRTSGDKYEQY
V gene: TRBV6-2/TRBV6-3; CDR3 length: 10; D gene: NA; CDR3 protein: ASSYTYGELF
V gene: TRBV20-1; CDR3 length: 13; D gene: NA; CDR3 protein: SASGVRATYNEQF
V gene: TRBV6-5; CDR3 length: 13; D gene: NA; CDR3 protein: ASSYSDGSSYEQY
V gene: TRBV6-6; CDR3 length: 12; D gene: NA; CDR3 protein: ASSRENSNQPQH
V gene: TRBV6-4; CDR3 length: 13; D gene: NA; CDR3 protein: ASSDSGGPADTQY
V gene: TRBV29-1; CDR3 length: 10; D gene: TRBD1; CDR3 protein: SVGTGYEKLF
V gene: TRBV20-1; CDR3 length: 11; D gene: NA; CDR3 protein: SALPAIYSPLH
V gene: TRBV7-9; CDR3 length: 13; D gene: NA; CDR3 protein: ASSSGRGWDQPQH
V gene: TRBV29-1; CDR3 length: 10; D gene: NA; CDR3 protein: SVSWSWGPLI
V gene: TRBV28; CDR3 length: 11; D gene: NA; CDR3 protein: ASSPLEIQPQH
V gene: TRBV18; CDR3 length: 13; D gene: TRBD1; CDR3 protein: ASSPTQGATAEAF
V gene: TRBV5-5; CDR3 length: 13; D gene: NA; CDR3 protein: ASSFLGGRHYGYT
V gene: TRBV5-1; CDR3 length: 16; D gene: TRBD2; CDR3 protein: ASSLAGTSGGSSYEQY
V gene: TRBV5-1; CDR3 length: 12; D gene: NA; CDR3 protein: ASSFGAANTEAF
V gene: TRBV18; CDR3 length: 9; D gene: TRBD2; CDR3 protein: ASSPGGTQY
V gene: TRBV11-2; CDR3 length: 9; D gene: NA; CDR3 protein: ASSLGGAYT
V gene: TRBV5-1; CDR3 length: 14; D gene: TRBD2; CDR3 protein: ASSPNGRGVYNEQF
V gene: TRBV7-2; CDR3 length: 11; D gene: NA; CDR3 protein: ASSPPVHYEQY
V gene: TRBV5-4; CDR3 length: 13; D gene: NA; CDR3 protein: ASSLRGTLNTEAF
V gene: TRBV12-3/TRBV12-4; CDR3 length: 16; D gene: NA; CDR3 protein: ASSFWQGVRYSNQPQH
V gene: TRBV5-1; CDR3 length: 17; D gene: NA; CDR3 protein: ASSLWRAEVSRKGYGYT
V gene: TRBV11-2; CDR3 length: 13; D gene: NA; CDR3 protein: ASSFPGQKNQPQH
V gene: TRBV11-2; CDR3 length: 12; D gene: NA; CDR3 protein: ASSLASSQETQY
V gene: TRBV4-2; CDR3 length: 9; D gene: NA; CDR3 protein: ASSQDQGLF
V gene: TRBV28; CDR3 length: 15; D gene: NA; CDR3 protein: ASSSPVEGATNEKLF
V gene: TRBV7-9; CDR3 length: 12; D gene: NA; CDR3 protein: ASSLRDPGEKLF
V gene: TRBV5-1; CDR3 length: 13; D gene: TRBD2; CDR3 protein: ASSERGGTYNEQF
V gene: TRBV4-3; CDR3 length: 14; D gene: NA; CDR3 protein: ASSQVNSGGGRTQY
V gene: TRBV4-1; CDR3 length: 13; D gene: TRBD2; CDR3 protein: ASSQGLAGTYEQY
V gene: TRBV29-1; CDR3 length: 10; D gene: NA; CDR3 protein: SVRQATYEQY
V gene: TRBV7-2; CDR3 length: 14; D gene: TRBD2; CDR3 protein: ASSGLAGGHGGELF
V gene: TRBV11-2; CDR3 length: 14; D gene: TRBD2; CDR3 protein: ASSAPSGSLQETQY
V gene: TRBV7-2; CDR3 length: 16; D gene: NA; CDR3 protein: ASSSPSQGGASYNEQF
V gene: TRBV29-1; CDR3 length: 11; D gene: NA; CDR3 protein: SGMSASHNEQF
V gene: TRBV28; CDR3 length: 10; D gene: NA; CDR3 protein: AWGRYTDTQY
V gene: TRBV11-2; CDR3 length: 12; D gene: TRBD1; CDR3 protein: ASSASTGGYEQY
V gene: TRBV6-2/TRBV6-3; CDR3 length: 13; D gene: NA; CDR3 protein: ASSYYPGDQETQY
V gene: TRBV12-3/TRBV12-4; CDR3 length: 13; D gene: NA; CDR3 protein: ATRPTGTRTDTQY
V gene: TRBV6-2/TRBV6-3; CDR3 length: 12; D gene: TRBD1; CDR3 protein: ASSYRGTGGEAF
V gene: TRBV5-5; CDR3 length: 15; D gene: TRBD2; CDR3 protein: ASSRRRTSGGSNEQF
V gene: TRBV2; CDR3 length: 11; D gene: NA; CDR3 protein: ASSAEGKETQY